One sample yielded the 25 T cell receptor beta chains listed below, sequenced in a study of blood T cell repertoires in COVID-19. Assay: immunoSEQ multiplex PCR; the TCRdb copy retains only in-frame clones and omits some. The top ten hold approximately 8.2% of the sample, which has roughly 280,000 clones, around nine tenths seen once. The sample taken for sequencing was peripheral blood. All receptors come from a middle-aged man with active or convalescent COVID-19.

The genes are TRBV7-2 and TRBJ2-7, with D possibly TRBD1 on 5 matching bases. CDR1 and CDR2 from the germline V gene are SGHTA and FQGNSA. V was clipped by 7 bases and J by 6 bases, with 16 bases between them. This CDR3 region has 13 residues. CDR3 residues: CASTVDRAGEQYF. The CDR3 region has the DNA TGTGCCAGCACCGTAGACAGAGCCGGCGAGCAGTACTTC.

The chain couples TRBV6-5 to TRBJ2-1; 10 bases line up with TRBD2. Trimming at V came to 6 bases and at J to 8 bases, leaving 10 bases not matched to a gene. The CDR3 runs to 15 residues. Germline CDR1 and CDR2: MNHEY and SVGAGI. CDR3 nucleotides: TGTGCCAGCAGCCAAAGCGGGGGGGCCTGGGATGAGCAGTTCTTC. Residues: CASSQSGGAWDEQFF.

The rearrangement uses TRBV3-1 (or the pseudogene TRBV3-2) and TRBJ2-7, with 8 bases that match TRBD1. Trimming took 5 bases from V and 6 from J; bases not matched to a gene: 6. Germline values: CDR1 LGHDT, CDR2 YNNKEL (reference sequence). The CDR3 extends over 13 amino acids. The CDR3 sequence is CASSADRVSEQYF. DNA of the CDR3: TGTGCCAGCAGCGCGGACAGGGTTAGCGAGCAGTACTTC.

The V gene is TRBV11-3, the J gene TRBJ2-7, with TRBD1 matching 8 bases. The ends lost 0 bases at V and 4 bases at J; junction bases unmatched: 5. Germline V gene data show CDR1 as SGHNT and CDR2 as YENEEA. This CDR3 has 15 residues. The CDR3, as DNA: TGTGCCAGCAGCTTAGATGACAGGGGATTTTACGAGCAGTACTTC. It is translated as CASSLDDRGFYEQYF.

The CDR3 bases are TGCGCCAGCAGCTTGGAGGGGGAGCAGTACTTC. Its translation is CASSLEGEQYF. This rearrangement joins TRBV5-1 to TRBJ2-7; maybe TRBD1 (5 bases). Germline CDR1 SGHRS, CDR2 YFSETQ. The germline V and J ends were trimmed by 0 bases and 7 bases, with 5 bases remaining between them. CDR3 length: 11 amino acids.

The chain employs TRBV7-9 and TRBJ1-2; no firm D call. CDR3 length equals 14 residues. The V gene lost 6 bases and the J gene lost 6 bases, with 17 bases spanning the gap. The germline CDR1 and CDR2 sequences are SEHNR and FQNEAQ (reference sequence). The CDR3 DNA is TGTGCCAGCAGATACGAAAGGAGGGAGAATGGCTACACCTTC. Translation: CASRYERRENGYTF. The complete variable domain, with remaining parts taken from reference TRBV7-9 and TRBJ1-2, reads DTGVSQNPRHKITKRGQNVTFRCDPISEHNRLYWYRQTLGQGPEFLTYFQNEAQLEKSRLLSDRFSAERPKGSFSTLEIQRTEQGDSAMYLCASRYERRENGYTFGSGTRLTVV.

V gene TRBV24-1 combines with J gene TRBJ2-1; 11 positions agree with TRBD2. This CDR3 has 16 amino acids. Germline trimming cut 3 bases from V and 8 bases from J; bases unmatched to any gene: 8. Germline loops: CDR1 KGHDR, CDR2 SFDVKD. The CDR3 loop is CATSDAASGGNDEQFF. The CDR3 bases are TGTGCCACCAGTGATGCGGCTAGCGGGGGGAACGATGAGCAGTTCTTC.

The V gene is TRBV10-2, the J gene TRBJ1-1, with D perhaps matching TRBD1 (5 bases). The CDR3 sequence is 17 residues long. CDR1 and CDR2 (germline): WSHSY, SAAADI. The germline V and J ends were trimmed by 3 bases and 0 bases, with 17 bases remaining between them. The CDR3 DNA is TGCGCCAGCAGTGATGAGCGAAGGGGACTCATGAACACTGAAGCTTTCTTT. Its protein product is CASSDERRGLMNTEAFF.

J is TRBJ2-1 and V is TRBV4-1, with D perhaps matching TRBD2 (5 bases). Germline assignment: CDR1 MGHRA and CDR2 YSYEKL. There are 17 residues in the CDR3. Between the trimmed V and J ends, which lost 1 base and 4 bases, there was a span of 17 bases. CDR3 amino acids: CASSQVGRQRKYNEQFF. CDR3 nucleotides: TGCGCCAGCAGCCAAGTTGGGCGGCAGCGGAAGTACAATGAGCAGTTCTTC.

The chain combines TRBV6-5 with TRBJ1-2; D call uncertain. The germline CDR1 and CDR2 sequences are MNHEY and SVGAGI. The V gene lost 7 bases and the J gene lost 4 bases, with 13 bases spanning the gap. The CDR3 consists of 13 residues. CDR3 loop: CASTPAAGYGYTF. CDR3 sequence (DNA): TGTGCCAGCACCCCCGCTGCAGGCTATGGCTACACCTTC.

This clone came up once. In DNA form, the CDR3 reads TGTGCCTGGAGTGCCAGGACAGATACGCAGTATTTT. It is translated as CAWSARTDTQYF. The chain employs TRBV30 and TRBJ2-3, with D hard to call. The CDR3 is 12 residues long. Germline CDR1 is GTSNPN and CDR2 is SVGIG (reference sequence). The V and J ends lost 1 base and 3 bases respectively, with 5 bases between them.

The V and J genes are TRBV3-1 (or the pseudogene TRBV3-2) and TRBJ1-2; TRBD1 matches 10 bases. This CDR3 comprises 17 residues. V was clipped by 4 bases and J by 3 bases; unmatched bases: 11. Germline-derived CDR1 and CDR2 are LGHDT and YNNKEL (reference sequence). The CDR3 region is CASSRIPGQGTDYGYTF. CDR3 in DNA: TGTGCCAGCAGCCGGATCCCGGGACAGGGGACGGACTATGGCTACACCTTC.

V is TRBV5-4 and J is TRBJ2-7, with 11 bases that match TRBD2. With 0 bases clipped from V and 3 bases from J, the junction kept 14 bases outside the gene matches. The CDR3 is made up of 19 amino acids. CDR1 and CDR2 from the germline V gene are SGHNT and YYREEE (reference sequence). The CDR3 reads CASSLGTDRLAGPIYEQYF. In DNA, the CDR3 is TGTGCCAGCAGCTTGGGGACTGACCGACTAGCGGGGCCGATCTACGAGCAGTACTTC.

This rearrangement joins TRBV23-1 to TRBJ1-2; TRBD1 might be the D (5 bases). TRBV23-1 falls under the ORF class, with uncertain function. V was pared by 8 bases and J by 4 bases, with 26 bases between. This CDR3 spans 17 amino acids. In DNA form, the CDR3 reads TGCGCCAGCCGCACCCTCGTAGCAGGGTCGGCTTTCTATGGCTACACCTTC. Translating it yields CASRTLVAGSAFYGYTF.

The rearrangement uses TRBV11-2 and TRBJ2-1; no firm D call. Germline V CDR1 and CDR2: SGHAT, FQNNGV. This CDR3 contains 12 residues. The V end lost 0 bases, the J end lost 10 bases, and 7 bases lay between the germline ends. For the CDR3, the DNA is TGTGCCAGCAGCTTAGAGAGCATCGAGCAGTTCTTC. Amino acid sequence: CASSLESIEQFF.

The CDR3 region has the DNA TGCGCCAGCAGCCAAGATCCCTTCCTGGGAGGGACTGTATCGGGCTACACCTTC. Its translation: CASSQDPFLGGTVSGYTF. The chain couples TRBV4-1 to TRBJ1-2; TRBD1 is a possible D gene (5 bases). Germline lookup yields CDR1 MGHRA and CDR2 YSYEKL. Trimming removed 0 bases from V and 8 bases from J, with 25 bases in between. There are 18 residues in the CDR3.

In this sample, this clone turned up a few times. The genes are TRBV6-5 and TRBJ2-5; perhaps TRBD2 as D (6 bases). Germline V gene lookup returns CDR1 MNHEY and CDR2 SVGAGI. This CDR3 has 15 amino acids. The V gene lost 5 bases and the J gene lost 0 bases, with 13 bases spanning the gap. CDR3 nucleotide sequence: TGTGCCAGCAGTCGGGGAGGAGGGTACCAAGAGACCCAGTACTTC. Translated, it gives CASSRGGGYQETQYF.

The chain joins TRBV4-1 to TRBJ2-5; TRBD1 matches at 8 bases. Germline V gives CDR1 MGHRA, CDR2 YSYEKL. The CDR3 consists of 15 residues. V trimming: 0 bases; J trimming: 4 bases; junction bases outside the gene matches: 4. CDR3 sequence reads: CASSQERTGLETQYF. The CDR3 DNA follows: TGCGCCAGCAGCCAAGAGCGGACAGGGTTAGAGACCCAGTACTTC.

The rearrangement joins TRBV7-3 to TRBJ1-6, with D hard to call. The germline V gene has CDR1 SGHTA and CDR2 FQGTGA. The length of the CDR3 is 14 residues. V shed 3 bases and J shed 7 bases, with 10 bases lying between them. The CDR3 DNA reads TGTGCCAGCAGCTTCGGCGGGGTCAATTCACCCCTCCACTTT. Translating it yields CASSFGGVNSPLHF.

J is TRBJ2-3 and V is TRBV28; D is uncertain. The V gene lost 3 bases and the J gene lost 1 base, with 5 bases spanning the gap. Germline V gene lookup returns CDR1 MDHEN and CDR2 SYDVKM. The CDR3 runs 13 residues. CDR3 sequence: CASSFRGTDTQYF. CDR3 in DNA: TGTGCCAGCAGTTTCCGAGGCACAGATACGCAGTATTTT.

The J gene is TRBJ1-2, the V gene TRBV5-1; D is perhaps TRBD1 (6 bases). Looked up from germline, CDR1 is SGHRS and CDR2 is YFSETQ. The germline V and J ends were trimmed by 4 bases and 5 bases, with 15 bases remaining between them. This CDR3 region has 14 residues. CDR3 DNA: TGCGCCAGCAGCCCCCAGGGGACCCGGTATGGCTACACCTTC. It encodes CASSPQGTRYGYTF.

This chain connects TRBV11-2 to TRBJ2-3, with TRBD2 as a possible D gene (6 bases). The CDR3 has 17 amino acids. V was shortened by 3 bases and J by 5 bases, with 21 bases between the two germline ends. The germline V gene encodes CDR1 SGHAT and CDR2 FQNNGV. The CDR3 loop reads CASSFNLIKRAVDTQYF. CDR3 coding DNA: TGTGCCAGCAGCTTCAACCTCATAAAGCGGGCAGTAGATACGCAGTATTTT.

This chain joins TRBV11-2 and TRBJ1-4, with a possible D match to TRBD1 (5 bases). The CDR3 consists of 15 residues. Trimming cost V 2 bases and J 8 bases, with 15 bases left between them. Germline V lookup: CDR1 SGHAT, CDR2 FQNNGV. CDR3 in DNA: TGTGCCAGCAGCTTATCAGGACATTCCGACGAAAAACTGTTTTTT. Translation gives CASSLSGHSDEKLFF.

The V gene is TRBV5-1, the J gene TRBJ1-4, with a weak D call TRBD1 (6 bases). Trimming removed 3 bases from V and 8 bases from J, with 14 bases in between. The germline CDR1 and CDR2 sequences are SGHRS and YFSETQ. The CDR3 covers 14 residues. The CDR3 nucleotides are TGCGCCAGCAGCTCCAAGGGGGTTATCGAAAAACTGTTTTTT. Residues: CASSSKGVIEKLFF. Full variable domain (missing parts from reference TRBV5-1 and TRBJ1-4): KAGVTQTPRYLIKTRGQQVTLSCSPISGHRSVSWYQQTPGQGLQFLFEYFSETQRNKGNFPGRFSGRQFSNSRSEMNVSTLELGDSALYLCASSSKGVIEKLFFGSGTQLSVL.

This chain connects TRBV11-2 to TRBJ2-3; TRBD2 agrees at 15 bases. In germline, CDR1 is SGHAT, CDR2 FQNNGV. Trimming cost V 0 bases and J 6 bases; bases outside gene matches: 1. The CDR3 totals 16 residues. In DNA, the CDR3 is TGTGCCAGCAGCTTAGAAGGGACTAGCGGGGGGGATACGCAGTATTTT. Its translation: CASSLEGTSGGDTQYF.